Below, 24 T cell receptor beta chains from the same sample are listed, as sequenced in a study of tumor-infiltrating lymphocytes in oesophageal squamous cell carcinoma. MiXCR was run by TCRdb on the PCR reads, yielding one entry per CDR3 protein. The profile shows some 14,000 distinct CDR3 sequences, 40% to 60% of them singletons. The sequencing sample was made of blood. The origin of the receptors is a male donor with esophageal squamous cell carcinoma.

The CDR3 here is CASRVGGSNQPQHF. The DNA for the CDR3 is TGTGCCAGCAGGGTGGGGGGGAGCAATCAGCCCCAGCATTTT. The chain employs TRBV6-8 and TRBJ1-6; tentative D call: TRBD1 (5 bases). Near its end, the DNA agrees better with TRBJ1-5, so the J call may be wrong. This CDR3 region has 14 residues. Germline lookup yields CDR1 MNHGY and CDR2 SAAAGT.

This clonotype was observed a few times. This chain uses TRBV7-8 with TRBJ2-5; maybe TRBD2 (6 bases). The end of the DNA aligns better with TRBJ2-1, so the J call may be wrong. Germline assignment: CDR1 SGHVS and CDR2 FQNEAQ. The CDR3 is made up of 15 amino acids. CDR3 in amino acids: CASSYLEGWVGEQFF. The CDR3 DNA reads TGTGCCAGCAGCTATTTGGAGGGATGGGTCGGGGAGCAGTTCTTC.

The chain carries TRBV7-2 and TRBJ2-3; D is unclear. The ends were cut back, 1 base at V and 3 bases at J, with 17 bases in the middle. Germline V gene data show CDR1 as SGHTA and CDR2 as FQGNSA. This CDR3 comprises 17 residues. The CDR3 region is CASSLEWQAGVTDTQYF. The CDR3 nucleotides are TGTGCCAGCAGCTTAGAATGGCAGGCAGGTGTTACAGATACGCAGTATTTT.

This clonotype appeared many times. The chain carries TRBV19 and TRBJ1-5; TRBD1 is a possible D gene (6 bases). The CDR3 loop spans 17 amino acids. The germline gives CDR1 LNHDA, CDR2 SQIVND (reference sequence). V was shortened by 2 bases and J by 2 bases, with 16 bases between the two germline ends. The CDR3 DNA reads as TGTGCCAGTAGTATAAGGCAGGGGTTTACGGGCAATCAGCCCCAGCATTTT. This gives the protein CASSIRQGFTGNQPQHF.

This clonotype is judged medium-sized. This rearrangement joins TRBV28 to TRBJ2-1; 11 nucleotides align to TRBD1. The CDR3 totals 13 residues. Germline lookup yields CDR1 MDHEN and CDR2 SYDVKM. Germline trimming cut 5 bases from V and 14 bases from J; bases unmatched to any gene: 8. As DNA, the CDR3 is TGTGCCAGCAGTCCCCCCACGGGACAGGGGGAGTTCTTC. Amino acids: CASSPPTGQGEFF.

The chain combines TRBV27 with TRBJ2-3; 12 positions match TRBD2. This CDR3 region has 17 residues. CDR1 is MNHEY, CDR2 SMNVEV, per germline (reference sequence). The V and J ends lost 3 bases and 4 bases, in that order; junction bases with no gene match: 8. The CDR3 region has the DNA TGTGCCAGCAGTTTGTCTAGCGGGAGGGCGGGAGCAGATACGCAGTATTTT. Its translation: CASSLSSGRAGADTQYF.

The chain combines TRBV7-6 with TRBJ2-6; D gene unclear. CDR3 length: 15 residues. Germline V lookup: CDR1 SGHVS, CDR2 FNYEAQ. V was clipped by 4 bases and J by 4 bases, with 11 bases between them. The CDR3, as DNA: TGTGCCAGCAGCTCGATATTTTCCGGGGCCAACGTCCTGACTTTC. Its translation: CASSSIFSGANVLTF.

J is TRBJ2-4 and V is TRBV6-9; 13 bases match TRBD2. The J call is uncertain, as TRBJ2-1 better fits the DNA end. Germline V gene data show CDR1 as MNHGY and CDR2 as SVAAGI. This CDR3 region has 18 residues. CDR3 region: CASSYLGLAGEKYNEQFF. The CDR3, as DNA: TGTGCCAGCAGTTACCTAGGACTAGCGGGAGAAAAGTACAATGAGCAGTTCTTC.

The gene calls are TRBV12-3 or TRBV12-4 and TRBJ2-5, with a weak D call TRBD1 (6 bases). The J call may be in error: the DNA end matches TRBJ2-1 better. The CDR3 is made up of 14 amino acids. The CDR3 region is CASLAGLRGNEQFF. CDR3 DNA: TGTGCCAGCCTGGCGGGCCTCAGGGGCAATGAGCAGTTCTTC.

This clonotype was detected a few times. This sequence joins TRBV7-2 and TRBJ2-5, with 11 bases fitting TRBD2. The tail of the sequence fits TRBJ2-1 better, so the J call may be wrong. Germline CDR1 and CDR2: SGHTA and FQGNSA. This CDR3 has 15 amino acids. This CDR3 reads CASSHRTSGSGEQFF. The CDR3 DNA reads TGTGCCAGCAGCCACCGGACTAGCGGGTCGGGTGAGCAGTTCTTC.

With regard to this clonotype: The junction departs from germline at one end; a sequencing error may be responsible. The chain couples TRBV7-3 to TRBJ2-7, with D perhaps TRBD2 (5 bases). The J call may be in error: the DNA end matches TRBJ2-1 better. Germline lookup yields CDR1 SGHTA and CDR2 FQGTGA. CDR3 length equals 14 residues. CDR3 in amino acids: CASSLTGWGNEQFF. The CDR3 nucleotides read TGTGCCAGCAGTTTAACGGGATGGGGCAATGAGCAGTTCTTC.

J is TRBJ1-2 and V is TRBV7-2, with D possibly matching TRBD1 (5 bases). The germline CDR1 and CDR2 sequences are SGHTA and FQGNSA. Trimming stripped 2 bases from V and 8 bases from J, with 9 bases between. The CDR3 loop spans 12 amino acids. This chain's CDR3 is CASSLLPGGYTF. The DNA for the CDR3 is TGTGCCAGCAGCTTATTGCCAGGGGGCTACACCTTC.

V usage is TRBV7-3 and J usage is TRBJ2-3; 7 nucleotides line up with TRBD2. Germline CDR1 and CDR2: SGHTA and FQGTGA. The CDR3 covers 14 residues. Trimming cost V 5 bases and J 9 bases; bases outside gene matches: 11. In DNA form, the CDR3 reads TGTGCCAGCAGCACGGGACTACCAGCGAGCACGCAGTATTTT. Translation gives CASSTGLPASTQYF.

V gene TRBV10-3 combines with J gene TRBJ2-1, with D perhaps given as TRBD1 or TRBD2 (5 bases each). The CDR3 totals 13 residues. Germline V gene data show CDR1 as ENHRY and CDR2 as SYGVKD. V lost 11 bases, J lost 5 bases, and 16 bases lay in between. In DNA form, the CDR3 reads TGTGCCTTCAACAACGGGGCGGACAATGAGCAGTTCTTC. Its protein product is CAFNNGADNEQFF.

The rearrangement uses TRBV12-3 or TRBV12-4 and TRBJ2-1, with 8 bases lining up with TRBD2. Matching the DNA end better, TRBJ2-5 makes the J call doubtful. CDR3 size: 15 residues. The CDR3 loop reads CASSFSGGPQETQYF. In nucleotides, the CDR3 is TGTGCCAGCAGTTTCAGCGGGGGCCCCCAAGAGACCCAGTACTTC.

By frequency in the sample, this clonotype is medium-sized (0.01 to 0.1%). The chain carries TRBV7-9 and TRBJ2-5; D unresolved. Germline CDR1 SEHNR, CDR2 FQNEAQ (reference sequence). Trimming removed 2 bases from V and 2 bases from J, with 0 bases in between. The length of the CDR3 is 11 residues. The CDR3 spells CASSLQETQYF. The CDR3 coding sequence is TGTGCCAGCAGCTTACAAGAGACCCAGTACTTC.

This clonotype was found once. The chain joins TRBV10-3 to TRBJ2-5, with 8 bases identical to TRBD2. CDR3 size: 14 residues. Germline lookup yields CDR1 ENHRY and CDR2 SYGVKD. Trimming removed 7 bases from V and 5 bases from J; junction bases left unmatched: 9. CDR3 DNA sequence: TGTGCCATCACCGAGGGACTAGGTGGGGAGACCCAGTACTTC. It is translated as CAITEGLGGETQYF.

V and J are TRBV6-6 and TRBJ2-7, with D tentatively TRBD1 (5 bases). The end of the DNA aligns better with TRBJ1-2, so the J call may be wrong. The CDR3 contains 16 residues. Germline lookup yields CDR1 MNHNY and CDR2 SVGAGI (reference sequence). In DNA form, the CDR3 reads TGTGCCAGCAGTTACTCAGATCAGGGTCTTACTCGTGGCTACACCTTC. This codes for CASSYSDQGLTRGYTF.

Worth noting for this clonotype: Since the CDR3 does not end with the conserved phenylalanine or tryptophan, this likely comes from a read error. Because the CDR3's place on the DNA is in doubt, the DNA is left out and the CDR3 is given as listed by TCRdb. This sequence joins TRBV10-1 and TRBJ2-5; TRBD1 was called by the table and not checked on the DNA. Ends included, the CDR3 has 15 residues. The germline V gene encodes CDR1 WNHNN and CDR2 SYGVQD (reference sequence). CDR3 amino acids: CASGGTAIAEQYFGS.

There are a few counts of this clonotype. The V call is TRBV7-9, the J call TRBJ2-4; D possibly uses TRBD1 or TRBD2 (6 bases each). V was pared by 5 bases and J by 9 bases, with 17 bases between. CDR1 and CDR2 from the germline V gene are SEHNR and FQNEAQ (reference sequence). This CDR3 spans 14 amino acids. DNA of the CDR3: TGTGCCAGCAGCACTACGGTAGGGGGGTCCATTCAGTACTTC. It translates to CASSTTVGGSIQYF.

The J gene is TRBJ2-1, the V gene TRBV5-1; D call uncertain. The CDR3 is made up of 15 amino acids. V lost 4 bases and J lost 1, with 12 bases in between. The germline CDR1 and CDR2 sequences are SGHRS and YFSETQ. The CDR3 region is CASSIETYSYNEQFF. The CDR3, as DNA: TGCGCCAGCAGCATCGAGACATATTCCTACAATGAGCAGTTCTTC.

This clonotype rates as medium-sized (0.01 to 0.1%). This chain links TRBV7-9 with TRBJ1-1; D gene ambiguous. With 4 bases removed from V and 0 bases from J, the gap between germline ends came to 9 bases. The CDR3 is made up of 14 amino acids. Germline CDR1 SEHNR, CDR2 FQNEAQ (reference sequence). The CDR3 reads CASSSHALNTEAFF. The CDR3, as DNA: TGTGCCAGCAGCTCTCATGCCCTGAACACTGAAGCTTTCTTT.

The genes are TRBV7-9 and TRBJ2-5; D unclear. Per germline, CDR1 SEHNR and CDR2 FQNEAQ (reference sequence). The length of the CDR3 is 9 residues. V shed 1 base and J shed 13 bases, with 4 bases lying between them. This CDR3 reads CASSLGPYF. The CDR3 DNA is TGTGCCAGCAGCTTAGGTCCGTACTTC.

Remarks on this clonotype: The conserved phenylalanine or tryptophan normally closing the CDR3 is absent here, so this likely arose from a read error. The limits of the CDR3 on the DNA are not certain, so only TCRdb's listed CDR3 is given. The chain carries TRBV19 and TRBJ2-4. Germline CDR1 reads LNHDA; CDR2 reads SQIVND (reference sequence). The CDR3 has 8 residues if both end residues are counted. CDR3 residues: CASSRNLA.